This passage covers 3 T cell receptor beta chains from one sample sequenced in a study of blood T cell repertoires in COVID-19 (dated by TCRdb to about 2020). The library was generated by the immunoSEQ multiplex PCR assay. Not all clones reach the TCRdb copy of this immuneACCESS table, which keeps in-frame sequences only. Checked studies attribute under half of the gap to unresolved V genes and leave the rest unexplained. The sample data list 230,000 or so clones, and roughly nine tenths of these were observed just once. Together, the top ten hold more than 2.5% of the sample. Source material: PBMCs or T cells enriched from blood (not recorded which). These TCRs come from a woman aged 25 to 45 who had recovered from COVID-19.

The rearrangement uses TRBV11-2 and TRBJ1-5; D is unresolved. The CDR3 consists of 13 residues. Trimming shortened V by 1 base and J by 5 bases, and 6 bases separated the two germline ends. Germline lookup yields CDR1 SGHAT and CDR2 FQNNGV. The CDR3 protein is CASSLVRDQPQHF. In DNA, the CDR3 is TGTGCCAGCAGCTTAGTTCGTGATCAGCCCCAGCATTTT.

The J gene is TRBJ1-1, the V gene TRBV15; D gene uncertain. CDR1 and CDR2 from the germline V gene are LNHNV and YYDKDF (reference sequence). The CDR3 is made up of 14 amino acids. V lost 8 bases, J lost 4 bases, and 17 bases lay in between. CDR3 bases: TGTGCCACCTCGGCTTCGGGGTTAGTCACTGAAGCTTTCTTT. Translating gives CATSASGLVTEAFF.

The chain combines TRBV4-2 with TRBJ2-3; 8 nucleotides line up with TRBD2. The CDR3 sequence is 17 residues long. The J segment lost 2 bases and the V segment lost 0 bases, leaving 7 bases of the junction unmatched. The germline gives CDR1 LGHNA, CDR2 YNFKEQ. The CDR3 DNA reads TGTGCCAGCAGCCAAGAAAGGGCTAGCGGGTTCACAGATACGCAGTATTTT. Amino acid sequence: CASSQERASGFTDTQYF.